Each of the 22 T cell receptor beta chains below was sequenced from the same sample in a study of cytomegalovirus exposure and HLA in healthy donors. Primers for the PCR totalled 60 Vbeta and 13 Jbeta. Using immunoSEQ multiplex PCR, the repertoire was profiled, and TCRdb retains in-frame clones only, with some absent. The sample lists about 140,000 clones; 79% were seen once. Sequenced: PBMCs. All receptors come from a man between 18 and 29 years old in good health and CMV-seronegative.

The chain is built from TRBV10-3 and TRBJ1-2; a weak D match, TRBD1 (6 bases). CDR3 size: 13 residues. Trimming cost V 8 bases and J 4 bases, with 14 bases left between them. The germline V gene has CDR1 ENHRY and CDR2 SYGVKD. CDR3 DNA sequence: TGTGCCATCGGTAAACAGGGACCCTATGGCTACACCTTC. Its protein product is CAIGKQGPYGYTF.

This chain connects TRBV6-1 to TRBJ2-2; 7 bases are a match to TRBD1. Germline V gene sequence: CDR1 MNHNS, CDR2 SASEGT. The CDR3 length is 15 residues. The junction had 7 bases not matched to a gene; V was cut back by 5 bases and J by 4 bases. In DNA, the CDR3 is TGTGCCAGCAGTCTCCCGGGACAGATCACCGGGGAGCTGTTTTTT. Its protein product is CASSLPGQITGELFF.

The rearrangement links TRBV18 to TRBJ1-2; 9 nucleotides match TRBD1. The germline V gene encodes CDR1 KGHSH and CDR2 LQKENI. V lost 3 bases and J lost 2; bases outside the gene matches: 4. This CDR3 has 15 amino acids. This CDR3 reads CASSPLQGANYGYTF. CDR3 in DNA: TGTGCCAGCTCACCGTTACAGGGGGCCAACTATGGCTACACCTTC. Variable domain in full (rest from reference TRBV18 and TRBJ1-2): NAGVMQNPRHLVRRRGQEARLRCSPMKGHSHVYWYRQLPEEGLKFMVYLQKENIIDESGMPKERFSAEFPKEGPSILRIQQVVRGDSAAYFCASSPLQGANYGYTFGSGTRLTVV.

This chain links TRBV7-2 with TRBJ1-1; no clear D. The germline gives CDR1 SGHTA, CDR2 FQGNSA. This CDR3 spans 13 amino acids. V lost 5 bases, J lost 6 bases, and 13 bases lay in between. The CDR3 region is CASSLVSGSEAFF. For the CDR3, the DNA is TGTGCCAGCAGCCTAGTCTCTGGCTCTGAAGCTTTCTTT.

This clone was counted a single time. In DNA, the CDR3 is TGTGCCAGCAGTTACGCGGGACAGCCCTACAATGAGCAGTTCTTC. It specifies CASSYAGQPYNEQFF. The genes are TRBV6-5 and TRBJ2-1, with D perhaps matching TRBD1 (7 bases). Looked up from germline, CDR1 is MNHEY and CDR2 is SVGAGI. The CDR3 runs to 15 residues. The V end lost 2 bases, the J end lost 2 bases, and 10 bases lay between the germline ends.

This clone has a single count. The chain combines TRBV7-8 with TRBJ2-3; D is possibly TRBD1 (7 bases). Germline assignment: CDR1 SGHVS and CDR2 FQNEAQ. Trimming stripped 5 bases from V and 0 bases from J, with 15 bases between. The CDR3 covers 16 residues. The CDR3 DNA reads TGTGCCAGCAGCGCCCAACAGGGGAGGAGCACAGATACGCAGTATTTT. Its protein product is CASSAQQGRSTDTQYF.

The CDR3 region is CSATVAYEQYF. In nucleotides, the CDR3 is TGCAGCGCCACGGTTGCCTACGAGCAGTACTTC. This chain uses TRBV29-1 with TRBJ2-5; D is undetermined. The DNA end is more similar to TRBJ2-7, so the J call may be wrong. Germline V gene lookup returns CDR1 SQVTM and CDR2 ANQGSEA. This CDR3 has 11 amino acids.

The chain is built from TRBV5-4 and TRBJ2-7; D perhaps matches TRBD2 (5 bases). The V gene's germline CDR1 is SGHNT and CDR2 YYREEE (reference sequence). CDR3 size: 14 residues. The V end was cut by 4 bases, the J end by 7 bases, with 18 bases between. The CDR3: CASSLGRGLGEQYF. CDR3 DNA sequence: TGTGCCAGCAGCCTTGGACGGGGTCTGGGGGAGCAGTACTTC.

The chain employs TRBV5-4 and TRBJ2-3, with D perhaps TRBD1 (7 bases). The V end was cut by 3 bases, the J end by 3 bases, with 20 bases between. This CDR3 has 17 residues. Germline-derived CDR1 and CDR2 are SGHNT and YYREEE (reference sequence). The CDR3 bases are TGTGCCAGCAGCTACCCCCCGACAGGGACTGGGACAGATACGCAGTATTTT. Protein sequence: CASSYPPTGTGTDTQYF.

This clone was observed once. V gene TRBV2 combines with J gene TRBJ1-4, with TRBD1 as a possible D gene (6 bases). Germline V CDR1 and CDR2: SNHLY, FYNNEI. The CDR3 totals 15 residues. Trimming left V 4 bases short and J 4 bases short, with 13 bases between. CDR3 coding DNA: TGTGCCAGCAGTGGCCGACAGGCGAGTAATGAAAAACTGTTTTTT. This translates into CASSGRQASNEKLFF.

The V and J genes are TRBV5-1 and TRBJ2-1; TRBD1 matches 11 bases. Looked up from germline, CDR1 is SGHRS and CDR2 is YFSETQ. J lost 14 bases, V lost 2 bases, and 6 bases had no gene match. The CDR3 length is 13 residues. Written as DNA, the CDR3 is TGCGCCAGCAGCTTCGGGACAGGGGGTTTAGAGTTCTTC. Its protein is CASSFGTGGLEFF.

This chain joins TRBV7-2 and TRBJ2-3, with D perhaps TRBD2 (6 bases). The CDR3 loop spans 18 amino acids. Germline values: CDR1 SGHTA, CDR2 FQGNSA. Deletions cut 4 bases from V and 2 bases from J, with 22 bases between. CDR3 bases: TGTGCCAGCAGCTCGCCGGGGGTGACTAGGTCCCCCACAGATACGCAGTATTTT. Protein: CASSSPGVTRSPTDTQYF.

The chain combines TRBV30 with TRBJ2-7, with 7 bases fitting TRBD2. V lost 2 bases, J lost 1 base, and 14 bases stayed unmatched. CDR1 GTSNPN and CDR2 SVGIG come from the germline V gene (reference sequence). This CDR3 spans 17 amino acids. CDR3 sequence (DNA): TGTGCCTGGAGTCCTGACCCCTTTCGGGGGGTATCCTACGAGCAGTACTTC. It is translated as CAWSPDPFRGVSYEQYF.

The CDR3 is CASSYSPGGRTEAFF. The CDR3 coding sequence is TGTGCCAGCAGTTACTCGCCGGGAGGGAGAACTGAAGCTTTCTTT. V gene TRBV6-5 combines with J gene TRBJ1-1; no clear D. The CDR3 is made up of 15 amino acids. V was pared by 0 bases and J by 5 bases, with 13 bases between. Germline values: CDR1 MNHEY, CDR2 SVGAGI.

This clone was detected once. The rearrangement joins TRBV4-1 to TRBJ1-6; D not resolved. CDR1 is MGHRA and CDR2 is YSYEKL in the germline V gene. Trimming took off 0 bases at V and 0 bases at J, with 3 bases between the two ends. The CDR3 contains 15 residues. CDR3: CASSQESSYNSPLHF. The CDR3 nucleotides read TGCGCCAGCAGCCAAGAGAGCTCCTATAATTCACCCCTCCACTTT.

This chain connects TRBV6-1 to TRBJ1-1, with D possibly matching TRBD1 (6 bases). The CDR3 has 14 amino acids. Germline CDR1 is MNHNS and CDR2 is SASEGT. V lost 4 bases to trimming and J lost 0 bases, with 9 bases between them. The CDR3 DNA follows: TGTGCCAGCAGTGTGACAGGTATGAACACTGAAGCTTTCTTT. Protein: CASSVTGMNTEAFF.

This chain links TRBV10-3 with TRBJ1-3; tentative D call: TRBD1 (5 bases). The germline V gene encodes CDR1 ENHRY and CDR2 SYGVKD. Trimming removed 7 bases from V and 3 bases from J, with 13 bases in between. The CDR3 is 14 residues long. The CDR3, as DNA: TGTGCCATCACCTACGACAGAGGTGGAAACACCATATATTTT. Translation: CAITYDRGGNTIYF.

The chain has TRBV6-5 and TRBJ1-2, with 9 bases aligning to TRBD1. Germline values: CDR1 MNHEY, CDR2 SVGAGI. The ends lost 3 bases at V and 7 bases at J; junction bases unmatched: 12. CDR3 length: 16 amino acids. CDR3 bases: TGTGCCAGCAGTTATTACGCTACAGGGGGCCCCGGTGGCTACACCTTC. Residues: CASSYYATGGPGGYTF.

The J gene is TRBJ2-5, the V gene TRBV14, with TRBD1 identical over 8 bases. Germline lookup yields CDR1 SGHDN and CDR2 FVKESK. V dropped 2 bases and J dropped 1; count of bases not matched to a gene: 3. The length of the CDR3 is 15 residues. CDR3 nucleotides: TGTGCCAGCAGCCAATTCGACAGGGGCCAAGAGACCCAGTACTTC. Translation: CASSQFDRGQETQYF.

The chain is built from TRBV7-3 and TRBJ2-2, with 7 nucleotides matching TRBD2. The germline V gene has CDR1 SGHTA and CDR2 FQGTGA. J was trimmed by 6 bases and V by 1 base; bases with no gene match: 5. The CDR3 is made up of 15 amino acids. In DNA form, the CDR3 reads TGTGCCAGCAGCTTAAAGGGGAGGGGCGCCGGGGAGCTGTTTTTT. The encoded protein is CASSLKGRGAGELFF.

The chain uses TRBV5-4 and TRBJ2-7; TRBD1 matches 7 bases. J gave up 4 bases and V 1 base, and 14 bases lay outside the gene matches. The length of the CDR3 is 17 residues. Looked up from germline, CDR1 is SGHNT and CDR2 is YYREEE (reference sequence). The CDR3 spells CASSLSVGSRGLYEQYF. CDR3 bases: TGTGCCAGCAGCTTGAGTGTGGGGTCCAGGGGGTTATACGAGCAGTACTTC.

CDR3 sequence (DNA): TGTGCCAGCAGTTACCGTCAGGGCAATCAGCCCCAGCATTTT. Translated, it gives CASSYRQGNQPQHF. The rearrangement links TRBV6-6 to TRBJ1-5; D unresolved. Between the trimmed V and J ends, which lost 2 bases and 2 bases, there was a span of 7 bases. CDR3 length equals 14 residues. Germline CDR1 is MNHNY and CDR2 is SVGAGI (reference sequence).